The 23 T cell receptor beta chains listed next were all sequenced from one sample in a study of OX40 agonist ivuxolimab in advanced cancers. Generated by immunoSEQ multiplex PCR, the TCRdb table keeps only in-frame clones and is missing some. The sample holds some 81,000 clones; around 85% are singletons and the top ten take roughly 0.61%. The sample here was CD4+ or CD8+ T cells sorted from blood, taken in a trial of the OX40 agonist ivuxolimab. The source of these receptors is an adult with an advanced solid tumor such as melanoma, head and neck, liver or kidney cancer.

The CDR3 DNA sequence: TGCGCCAGCAGCCAGGCCGGGACAGGGTGGGAGACCCAGTACTTC. It yields the protein CASSQAGTGWETQYF. The chain joins TRBV4-1 to TRBJ2-5, with TRBD1 matching 9 bases. V shed 3 bases and J 5 bases; nucleotides not matched to a gene: 7. The V gene's germline CDR1 is MGHRA and CDR2 YSYEKL. There are 15 residues in the CDR3.

The chain carries TRBV11-2 and TRBJ1-4; 11 bases are shared with TRBD1. CDR3 length equals 16 residues. Germline assignment: CDR1 SGHAT and CDR2 FQNNGV. The junction had 4 bases not matched to a gene; V was cut back by 5 bases and J by 2 bases. CDR3 bases: TGTGCCAGCAGCCACCGGGACAGGGGGACTAATGAAAAACTGTTTTTT. Translating it yields CASSHRDRGTNEKLFF.

V gene TRBV5-1 combines with J gene TRBJ2-7, with 10 nucleotides matching TRBD1. V gave up 4 bases and J gave up 3 bases; unmatched junction bases: 4. Germline values: CDR1 SGHRS, CDR2 YFSETQ. The CDR3 loop spans 14 amino acids. CDR3 residues: CASSAGTGDYEQYF. In nucleotides, the CDR3 is TGCGCCAGCAGCGCCGGGACAGGGGACTACGAGCAGTACTTC. The complete variable domain, with remaining parts taken from reference TRBV5-1 and TRBJ2-7, reads KAGVTQTPRYLIKTRGQQVTLSCSPISGHRSVSWYQQTPGQGLQFLFEYFSETQRNKGNFPGRFSGRQFSNSRSEMNVSTLELGDSALYLCASSAGTGDYEQYFGPGTRLTVT.

The J gene is TRBJ2-5, the V gene TRBV19; D not certain. CDR1 is LNHDA and CDR2 is SQIVND in the germline V gene (reference sequence). Trimming pared 3 bases from V and 6 bases from J, leaving 5 bases between. The CDR3 has 11 residues. The CDR3 DNA reads TGTGCCAGTAGTATGCACCAGACCCAGTACTTC. Amino acids: CASSMHQTQYF.

V gene TRBV7-2 combines with J gene TRBJ2-5, with 10 bases that match TRBD2. V was pared by 0 bases and J by 5 bases, with 6 bases of the junction left unmatched. Per germline, CDR1 SGHTA and CDR2 FQGNSA. The CDR3 has 16 amino acids. CDR3 in DNA: TGTGCCAGCAGCTTAGCCCCTAGCGGGGGAACGGAGACCCAGTACTTC. Translation: CASSLAPSGGTETQYF.

The rearrangement joins TRBV6-5 to TRBJ2-5; D is ambiguous. Trimming cost V 6 bases and J 1 base, with 9 bases left between them. Per germline, CDR1 MNHEY and CDR2 SVGAGI. There are 13 residues in the CDR3. The CDR3 is CASRVVGQETQYF. In nucleotides, the CDR3 is TGTGCCAGCAGGGTCGTCGGCCAAGAGACCCAGTACTTC.

The V call is TRBV7-9, the J call TRBJ1-5; D is unresolved. CDR1 and CDR2 from the germline V gene are SEHNR and FQNEAQ (reference sequence). With 1 base removed from V and 5 bases from J, the gap between germline ends came to 9 bases. CDR3 length equals 14 residues. This CDR3 reads CASSLGGEHQPQHF. For the CDR3, the DNA is TGTGCCAGCAGCTTAGGGGGAGAGCATCAGCCCCAGCATTTT.

The genes are TRBV28 and TRBJ1-2, with 9 positions matching TRBD1. J gave up 12 bases and V 8 bases, and 13 bases lay outside the gene matches. Germline V lookup: CDR1 MDHEN, CDR2 SYDVKM. The CDR3 has 13 amino acids. In nucleotides, the CDR3 is TGTGCCAGCCGATCGGCCGGGACAGGGTGGGACACCTTC. It yields the protein CASRSAGTGWDTF.

This clone was counted only a few times. J is TRBJ2-7 and V is TRBV19, with 7 nucleotides matching TRBD1. V lost 4 bases, J lost 5 bases, and 2 bases stayed unmatched. Germline-derived CDR1 and CDR2 are LNHDA and SQIVND (reference sequence). The CDR3 totals 12 residues. CDR3 DNA sequence: TGTGCCAGTAGTACCGACAGGGACGAGCAGTACTTC. It yields the protein CASSTDRDEQYF.

V gene TRBV9 combines with J gene TRBJ2-2; TRBD1 aligns across 9 bases. Germline-derived CDR1 and CDR2 are SGDLS and YYNGEE. With 3 bases clipped from V and 6 bases from J, the junction kept 6 bases outside the gene matches. The CDR3 has 15 residues. As DNA, the CDR3 is TGTGCCAGCAGCGCGGATGGACAGGGGTCCGGGGAGCTGTTTTTT. As protein: CASSADGQGSGELFF.

This sequence joins TRBV30 and TRBJ1-5, with 9 bases identical to TRBD1. Germline CDR1 is GTSNPN and CDR2 is SVGIG (reference sequence). The junction had 8 bases not matched to a gene; V was cut back by 2 bases and J by 3 bases. The CDR3 covers 16 residues. The CDR3: CAWSKRQGGDNQPQHF. The CDR3 region has the DNA TGTGCCTGGAGTAAAAGACAGGGGGGGGACAATCAGCCCCAGCATTTT.

This clone was recorded once. This chain joins TRBV4-3 and TRBJ2-2, with 11 nucleotides matching TRBD1. Germline CDR1 reads LGHNA; CDR2 reads YSLEER. The J segment lost 4 bases and the V segment lost 4 bases, leaving 11 bases of the junction unmatched. This CDR3 region has 18 residues. The CDR3 region is CASSPRPPGTGGTGELFF. The CDR3 DNA follows: TGCGCCAGCAGCCCACGCCCCCCCGGGACAGGGGGCACCGGGGAGCTGTTTTTT.

This chain connects TRBV18 to TRBJ1-5, with D perhaps TRBD1 (5 bases). Trimming removed 3 bases from V and 5 bases from J, with 23 bases in between. The V gene's germline CDR1 is KGHSH and CDR2 LQKENI. This CDR3 has 18 amino acids. CDR3 residues: CASSPNPGTHGGDQPQHF. The CDR3 DNA follows: TGTGCCAGCTCACCGAACCCAGGGACTCATGGGGGGGATCAGCCCCAGCATTTT.

The V gene is TRBV30, the J gene TRBJ1-2; TRBD1 matches at 8 bases. The trim removed 4 bases at V and 4 bases at J, leaving 5 bases unmatched. Germline CDR1 and CDR2: GTSNPN and SVGIG (reference sequence). This CDR3 is built from 13 residues. CDR3 bases: TGTGCCTGGAACCGACAGGGGACCTATGGCTACACCTTC. Amino acid sequence: CAWNRQGTYGYTF. The complete variable domain, with remaining parts taken from reference TRBV30 and TRBJ1-2, reads SQTIHQWPATLVQPVGSPLSLECTVEGTSNPNLYWYRQAAGRGLQLLFYSVGIGQISSEVPQNLSASRPQDRQFILSSKKLLLSDSGFYLCAWNRQGTYGYTFGSGTRLTVV.

V gene TRBV30 combines with J gene TRBJ1-1, with D perhaps matching TRBD1 (5 bases). CDR3 size: 14 residues. V lost 0 bases to trimming and J lost 1 base, with 9 bases between them. Germline loops: CDR1 GTSNPN, CDR2 SVGIG (reference sequence). CDR3 amino acids: CAWSVPGGNTEAFF. For the CDR3, the DNA is TGTGCCTGGAGTGTACCCGGGGGGAACACTGAAGCTTTCTTT.

The genes are TRBV7-2 and TRBJ1-2; 8 bases agree with TRBD1. The J segment lost 7 bases and the V segment lost 1 base, leaving 5 bases of the junction unmatched. Germline V CDR1 and CDR2: SGHTA, FQGNSA. CDR3 length equals 14 residues. The DNA for the CDR3 is TGTGCCAGCAGCTTAGACAGGGACAGGTTTGGCTACACCTTC. Translating it yields CASSLDRDRFGYTF.

In this sample, this clone turned up once. J is TRBJ2-1 and V is TRBV5-1; 8 bases map to TRBD1. With 5 bases clipped from V and 10 bases from J, the junction kept 5 bases outside the gene matches. Germline lookup yields CDR1 SGHRS and CDR2 YFSETQ. CDR3 length equals 12 residues. The CDR3 loop is CASSRQGSEQFF. In DNA, the CDR3 is TGCGCCAGCAGTCGACAGGGGAGCGAGCAGTTCTTC.

This clone was seen a single time. V is TRBV5-1 and J is TRBJ1-1, with D maybe TRBD1 (5 bases). Trimming left V 4 bases short and J 3 bases short, with 16 bases between. The CDR3 consists of 15 residues. Germline V gene lookup returns CDR1 SGHRS and CDR2 YFSETQ. CDR3 loop: CASSPGGVSYTEAFF. The CDR3 nucleotides are TGCGCCAGCAGCCCCGGAGGGGTTTCCTACACTGAAGCTTTCTTT.

The rearrangement links TRBV6-1 to TRBJ1-1; TRBD1 is a possible D gene (6 bases). V was cut by 6 bases and J by 0 bases, with 11 bases left in between. From germline, CDR1 is MNHNS and CDR2 SASEGT. This CDR3 is built from 14 residues. Here the CDR3 reads CASSRGQLNTEAFF. CDR3 sequence (DNA): TGTGCCAGCAGCCGAGGACAGCTGAACACTGAAGCTTTCTTT.

V gene TRBV19 combines with J gene TRBJ2-3, with 7 nucleotides matching TRBD1. The J segment lost 3 bases and the V segment lost 5 bases, leaving 8 bases of the junction unmatched. The CDR3 totals 15 residues. The V gene's germline CDR1 is LNHDA and CDR2 SQIVND (reference sequence). CDR3 protein: CASSPGTVGTDTQYF. The CDR3 DNA reads TGTGCCAGTAGTCCCGGGACAGTAGGAACAGATACGCAGTATTTT.

This clone was seen only once. The chain carries TRBV7-7 and TRBJ2-1; TRBD2 aligns across 7 bases. The CDR3 spans 13 residues. V trimming: 4 bases; J trimming: 4 bases; junction bases outside the gene matches: 1. The V gene's germline CDR1 is SSHAT and CDR2 FNYEAQ (reference sequence). The CDR3 region is CASSSGLYNEQFF. The CDR3 DNA sequence: TGTGCCAGCAGCTCGGGACTATACAATGAGCAGTTCTTC. Variable domain in full (rest from reference TRBV7-7 and TRBJ2-1): GAGVSQSPRYKVTKRGQDVTLRCDPISSHATLYWYQQALGQGPEFLTYFNYEAQPDKSGLPSDRFSAERPEGSISTLTIQRTEQRDSAMYRCASSSGLYNEQFFGPGTRLTVL.

The V call is TRBV18, the J call TRBJ1-1; 8 bases align to TRBD1. The J segment lost 4 bases and the V segment lost 2 bases, leaving 6 bases of the junction unmatched. CDR1 is KGHSH and CDR2 is LQKENI in the germline V gene. This CDR3 comprises 15 residues. The CDR3 DNA reads TGTGCCAGCTCACCATACGGAACAGGGGGCACTGAAGCTTTCTTT. It is translated as CASSPYGTGGTEAFF.

The J gene is TRBJ2-3, the V gene TRBV11-2, with 8 positions matching TRBD2. The CDR3 length is 15 residues. Germline lookup yields CDR1 SGHAT and CDR2 FQNNGV. The V and J ends lost 5 bases and 4 bases, in that order; junction bases with no gene match: 8. The CDR3 region is CASSLRGGPPDTQYF. The DNA for the CDR3 is TGTGCCAGCAGCCTCCGGGGGGGCCCCCCAGATACGCAGTATTTT. The variable domain in full, completed from reference TRBV11-2 and TRBJ2-3, reads EAGVAQSPRYKIIEKRQSVAFWCNPISGHATLYWYQQILGQGPKLLIQFQNNGVVDDSQLPKDRFSAERLKGVDSTLKIQPAKLEDSAVYLCASSLRGGPPDTQYFGPGTRLTVL.